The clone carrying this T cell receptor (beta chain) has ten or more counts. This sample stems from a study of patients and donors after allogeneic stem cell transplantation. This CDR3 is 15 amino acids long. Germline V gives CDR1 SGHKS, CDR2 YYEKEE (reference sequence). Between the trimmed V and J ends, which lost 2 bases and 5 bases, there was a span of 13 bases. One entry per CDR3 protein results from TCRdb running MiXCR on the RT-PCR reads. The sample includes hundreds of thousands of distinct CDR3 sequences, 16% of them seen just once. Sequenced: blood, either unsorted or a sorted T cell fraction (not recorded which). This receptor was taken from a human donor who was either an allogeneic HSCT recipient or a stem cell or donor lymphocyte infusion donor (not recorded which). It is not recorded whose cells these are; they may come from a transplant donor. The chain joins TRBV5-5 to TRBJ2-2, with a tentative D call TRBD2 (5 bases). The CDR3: CASSLLVGRTGELFF. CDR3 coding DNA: TGTGCCAGCAGCTTACTAGTCGGGCGGACCGGGGAGCTGTTTTTT.